This TCR beta chain was profiled in a study of tumor-infiltrating lymphocytes in primary liver carcinoma. Study-wide context: Each sample had roughly 3.65 to 7.5 million productive TCRbeta reads regardless of tissue type. Study-level points and caveats: Top-250-clone fractions were significantly higher in tumors than in blood (p = 0.039).

Total RNA amounting to roughly 0.5 ug was the source from which TCR beta cDNA was made with a constant-region primer. Nested multiplex PCR, run for three rounds with slightly modified ARM-PCR, yielded TCR beta libraries. Use of TRBV1-TRBV30 forward primers with a C-beta reverse primer characterized the first two PCR rounds, which lasted around 9 cycles each. TCRdb itself ran the multiplex PCR reads through MiXCR, one entry per CDR3 protein. The sample holds around 330,000 distinct CDR3 sequences, 50% to 60% seen once. As to this clonotype: Its antigen remains unidentified. This may arise from a read error, as a much more abundant clone is one base away.

Germline lookup yields CDR1 SQVTM and CDR2 ANQGSEA. This CDR3 has 13 amino acids. RNA was extracted from whole blood without cell sorting, alongside germline DNA. The rearrangement links TRBV29-1 to TRBJ2-6, with D perhaps TRBD1 (6 bases). This TCR was recovered from a woman under 40 with primary liver carcinoma and hepatitis B virus infection. The specimen sequenced was peripheral blood. The CDR3 loop reads CSVLGAGANILTF. The CDR3 coding sequence is TGCAGCGTGCTAGGGGCAGGGGCCAACATCCTGACTTTC. Complete variable domain (other parts from reference TRBV29-1 and TRBJ2-6): SAVISQKPSRDICQRGTSLTIQCQVDSQVTMMFWYRQQPGQSLTLIATANQGSEATYESGFVIDKFPISRPNLTFSTLTVSNMSPEDSSIYLCSVLGAGANILTFGAGSRLTVL.